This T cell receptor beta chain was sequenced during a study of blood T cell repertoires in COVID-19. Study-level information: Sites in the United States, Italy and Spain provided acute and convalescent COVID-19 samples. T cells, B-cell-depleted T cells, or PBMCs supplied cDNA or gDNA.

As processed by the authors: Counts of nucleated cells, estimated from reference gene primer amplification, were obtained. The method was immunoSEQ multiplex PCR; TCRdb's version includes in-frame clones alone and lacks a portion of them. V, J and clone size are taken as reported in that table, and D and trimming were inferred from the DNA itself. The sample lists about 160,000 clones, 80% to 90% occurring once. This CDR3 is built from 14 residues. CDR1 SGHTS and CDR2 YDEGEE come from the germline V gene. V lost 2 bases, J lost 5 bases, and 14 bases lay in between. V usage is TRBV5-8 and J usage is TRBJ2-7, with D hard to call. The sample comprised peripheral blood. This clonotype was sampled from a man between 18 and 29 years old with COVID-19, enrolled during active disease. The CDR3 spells CASSFYVYPNEQYF. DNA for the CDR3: TGTGCCAGCAGCTTCTATGTCTATCCCAACGAGCAGTACTTC.